This TCR beta chain originates from a study of cytomegalovirus exposure and HLA in healthy donors. Whole-study results and caveats: The classifier was said to identify cytomegalovirus status with high specificity and sensitivity. The study flagged some 170 TCR beta chains as cytomegalovirus-associated. CMV serostatus alone was available as immune exposure information.

A remark on this clone: Antigen specificity is unknown.

The PCR had 60 Vbeta and 13 Jbeta primers. Data came from immunoSEQ multiplex PCR; TCRdb stores just in-frame clones and leaves some out. The ten most abundant clones cover approximately 0.93% of a sample with 95,000 to 150,000 clones. This CDR3 has 15 residues. The V gene end was trimmed by 0 bases and the J gene end by 1 base; junction bases not matched to a gene: 2. Germline V gene sequence: CDR1 SGDLS, CDR2 YYNGEE. The sequencing input was PBMCs. The chain employs TRBV9 and TRBJ2-3; the match to TRBD2 covers 7 bases. The TCR was taken from a man aged 18 to 30 in good health and CMV-seronegative. CDR3 amino acids: CASSVATSGTDTQYF. CDR3 bases: TGTGCCAGCAGCGTAGCAACTAGCGGCACAGATACGCAGTATTTT.